A selection of T cell receptor beta chains follows, all from one sample in a study of shared clonotypes between healthy human individuals. The method was immunoSEQ multiplex PCR; TCRdb's version includes in-frame clones alone and lacks a portion of them. The sample has about 480,000 clones; about three quarters are singletons. The sample consisted of PBMCs. These receptors were obtained from a middle-aged woman in good health. Some clones in this sample may be carry-over from other donors' samples. The conserved cysteine and the conserved F or W are not part of the CDR3 here.

ASSPQQGRDQPQH	TRBV18	TRBJ1-5
SVGRNTEAF	TRBV29-1	TRBJ1-1
ASSPNPTPNTGELF	TRBV9	TRBJ2-2
ASSPDGSYEQY	TRBV18	TRBJ2-7
ASSQDAALRGADTQY	TRBV4-3	TRBJ2-3
ASSQQGLETQY	TRBV5-1	TRBJ2-5
ASSPQDRVGQPQH	TRBV4-1	TRBJ1-5
ASSYSMGTGVEKLF	TRBV6-5	TRBJ1-4
ASSARSPDTDTQY	TRBV7-3	TRBJ2-3
ASSQEGAGGPYNEQF	TRBV4-2	TRBJ2-1
ASSLKPGTGGGEQY	TRBV5-1	TRBJ2-7
ASGVQETQY	TRBV28	TRBJ2-5
ASSIRVPFIYNEQF	TRBV11-2	TRBJ2-1
AWTNGGGNQPQH	TRBV30	TRBJ1-5
SAGRRLGDEQF	TRBV29-1	TRBJ2-1
ASRTGGPQNEQF	TRBV5-1	TRBJ2-1
ASSLDTSSSGYT	TRBV5-4	TRBJ1-2
ASSPPQGTEAF	TRBV7-8	TRBJ1-1
ASSSGAYGDTQY	TRBV9	TRBJ2-3
ASSFFSQGETGELF	TRBV27	TRBJ2-2
ASSLGTSGPYNEQF	TRBV5-1	TRBJ2-1
ASSYAAGEEKLF	TRBV6-5	TRBJ1-4
ASSSTPQETQY	TRBV28	TRBJ2-5
ASLPGTRFSDTQY	TRBV28	TRBJ2-3
ASSLAIETQY	TRBV7-2	TRBJ2-5
ASTSGVLGGLTDTQY	TRBV7-2	TRBJ2-3
ASSPQGQGPTEAF	TRBV5-1	TRBJ1-1
ASSRSIEAF	TRBV5-6	TRBJ1-1
ASIPQVAGNTIY	TRBV28	TRBJ1-3
ASSFGGGYGYT	TRBV27	TRBJ1-2
ASSNPGTGIEKLF	TRBV2	TRBJ1-4
ASSWVGELF	TRBV28	TRBJ2-2
ASSLFGNTEAF	TRBV28	TRBJ1-1
ASSVDWTDYNEQF	TRBV9	TRBJ2-1
ASRFGAGAAYEQY	TRBV27	TRBJ2-7
ASSSVRTPDIHEQF	TRBV7-6	TRBJ2-1
ASSQTIETNYGYT	TRBV2	TRBJ1-2
ASSVAGGDTQY	TRBV9	TRBJ2-3
ASSATGNSYEQY	TRBV6-1	TRBJ2-7
ASSFLSEKLF	TRBV14	TRBJ1-4
ASSPPVVGQVMNTEAF	TRBV7-3	TRBJ1-1
ASSTTSDPYNEQF	TRBV13	TRBJ2-1
ASSQDFLAGGREDYEQY	TRBV4-2	TRBJ2-7
ASSQESGFGNQPQH	TRBV4-2	TRBJ1-5
ASSGGHSSNQPQH	TRBV2	TRBJ1-5
ASSLVLDSGNTIY	TRBV7-2	TRBJ1-3
ASSSLRDFKTQY	TRBV7-7	TRBJ2-5
AILSPGANVLT	TRBV6-5	TRBJ2-6
ASSSGTGVGEQY	TRBV5-1	TRBJ2-7
ASRGVWETQY	TRBV7-9	TRBJ2-5
ASSEGGGPYEQY	TRBV6-1	TRBJ2-7
ASSPSIAGYTYEQY	TRBV4-1	TRBJ2-7